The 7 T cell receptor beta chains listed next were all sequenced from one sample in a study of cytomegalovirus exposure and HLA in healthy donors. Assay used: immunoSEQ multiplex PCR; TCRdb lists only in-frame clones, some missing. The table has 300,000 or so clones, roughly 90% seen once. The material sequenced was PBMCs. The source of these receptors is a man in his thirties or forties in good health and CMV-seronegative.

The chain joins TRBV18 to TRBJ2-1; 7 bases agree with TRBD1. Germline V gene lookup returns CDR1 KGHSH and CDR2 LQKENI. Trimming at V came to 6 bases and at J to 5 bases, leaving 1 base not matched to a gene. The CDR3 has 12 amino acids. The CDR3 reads CASSDRDNEQFF. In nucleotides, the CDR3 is TGTGCCAGCTCCGACAGGGACAATGAGCAGTTCTTC.

The CDR3 nucleotides read TGCGCCAGCAGCAGACTAGCGGGGGCCCCCTACGAGCAGTACTTC. Its protein is CASSRLAGAPYEQYF. The chain recombines TRBV5-1 with TRBJ2-7, with 12 positions matching TRBD2. Germline CDR1 SGHRS, CDR2 YFSETQ. The J segment lost 2 bases and the V segment lost 4 bases, leaving 4 bases of the junction unmatched. The CDR3 has 15 residues.

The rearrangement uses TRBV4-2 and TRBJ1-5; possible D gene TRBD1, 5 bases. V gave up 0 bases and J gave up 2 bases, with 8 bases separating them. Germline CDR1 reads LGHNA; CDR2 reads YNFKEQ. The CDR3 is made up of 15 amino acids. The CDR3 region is CASSQDRVGNQPQHF. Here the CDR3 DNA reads TGTGCCAGCAGCCAAGACAGGGTGGGCAATCAGCCCCAGCATTTT.

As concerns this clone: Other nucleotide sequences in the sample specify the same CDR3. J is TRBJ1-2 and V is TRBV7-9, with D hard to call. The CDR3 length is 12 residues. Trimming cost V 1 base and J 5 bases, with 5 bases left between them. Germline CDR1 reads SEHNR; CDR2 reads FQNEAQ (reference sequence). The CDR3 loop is CASSLVAYGYTF. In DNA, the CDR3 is TGTGCCAGCAGCTTAGTGGCTTATGGCTACACCTTC.

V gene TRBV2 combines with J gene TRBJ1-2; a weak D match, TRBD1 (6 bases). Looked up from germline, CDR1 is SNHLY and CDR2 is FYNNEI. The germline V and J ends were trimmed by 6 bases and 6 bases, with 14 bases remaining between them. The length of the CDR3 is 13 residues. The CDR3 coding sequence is TGTGCCAGCAGCGAAACAGGGTTCCATGGCTACACCTTC. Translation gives CASSETGFHGYTF.

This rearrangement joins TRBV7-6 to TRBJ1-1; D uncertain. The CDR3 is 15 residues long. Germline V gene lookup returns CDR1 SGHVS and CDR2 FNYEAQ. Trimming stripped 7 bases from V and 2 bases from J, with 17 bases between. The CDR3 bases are TGTGCCAGCACCCGGAGGGTGTCCCAAAACACTGAAGCTTTCTTT. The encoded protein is CASTRRVSQNTEAFF.

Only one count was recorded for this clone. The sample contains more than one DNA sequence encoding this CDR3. The CDR3 loop reads CASSPGTYNEQFF. The CDR3 nucleotides read TGTGCCAGCAGCCCGGGGACTTACAATGAGCAGTTCTTC. V and J are TRBV7-9 and TRBJ2-1; D is perhaps TRBD2 (6 bases). Germline CDR1 reads SEHNR; CDR2 reads FQNEAQ (reference sequence). V lost 5 bases and J 4 bases, leaving 9 bases between the germline ends. The CDR3 is 13 amino acids.